This TCR beta chain was profiled in a study of cytomegalovirus exposure and HLA in healthy donors. For the study at large: Researchers previously reported finding about 110 million unique TCR beta sequences from about 179 million T cells.

Regarding the study as a whole: The records held CMV serostatus as the only immune exposure information. Analysis was carried out at a later point, and it linked a missense DCLRE1C variant to TCR beta V- and J-gene trimming.

V was cut by 2 bases and J by 5 bases, with 22 bases left in between. The CDR3 has 18 residues. Germline loops: CDR1 SGHRS, CDR2 YFSETQ. 13 Jbeta primers and 60 Vbeta primers were used for the PCR. The repertoire was sequenced with immunoSEQ multiplex PCR; TCRdb's copy has only in-frame clones and lacks some. The sample yields around 160,000 clones, approximately 80% seen once. As to this clone: What it binds is not known.

Sequencing was carried out using PBMCs. The chain carries TRBV5-1 and TRBJ1-4, with TRBD1 as a possible D gene (6 bases). The origin of this receptor is a male donor in good health and CMV-seropositive. The CDR3 loop reads CASSFRGEGPTRNEKLFF. CDR3 bases: TGCGCCAGCAGCTTCAGGGGAGAGGGTCCTACGAGAAATGAAAAACTGTTTTTT.